A selection of T cell receptor beta chains follows, all from one sample in a study of cytomegalovirus exposure and HLA in healthy donors. This table comes from immunoSEQ multiplex PCR, and its TCRdb copy is limited to in-frame clones, with some not included. The profile shows about 140,000 clones, approximately 84% of them singletons. The sequenced material came from PBMCs. The receptors come from a woman aged 40 to 49 in good health and CMV-seronegative. Both conserved end residues are part of each CDR3. The D gene is left open where the match is weak. The size of a clone is reported for some rows only, either as once, few or many, or as a class for expanded clones.

CDR3 length	V gene	J gene	clone size	D gene	CDR3 protein	CDR3 DNA
13	TRBV2	TRBJ2-7	NA	NA	CASRPRGRYEQYF	TGTGCCAGCAGACCAAGGGGCCGCTACGAGCAGTACTTC
15	TRBV5-1	TRBJ2-5	NA	TRBD2	CASSLAPAGGGTQYF	TGCGCCAGCAGCTTGGCCCCAGCGGGAGGTGGGACCCAGTACTTC
14	TRBV2	TRBJ1-2	few	NA	CASNDGGGSYGYTF	TGTGCCAGCAACGATGGCGGGGGTAGCTATGGCTACACCTTC
13	TRBV9	TRBJ1-5	once	NA	CASSPRLSGPQHF	TGTGCCAGCAGCCCAAGACTGTCCGGCCCCCAGCATTTT
15	TRBV7-6	TRBJ2-2	NA	TRBD1	CASSSRQGLTGELFF	TGTGCCAGCAGCTCTCGACAGGGTTTGACCGGGGAGCTGTTTTTT
13	TRBV11-3	TRBJ2-7	NA	NA	CASSSSRVNEQYF	TGTGCCAGCAGCTCCTCCCGCGTAAACGAGCAGTACTTC
15	TRBV28	TRBJ2-7	NA	NA	CASSCQGKGWNEQYF	TGTGCCAGCAGTTGCCAGGGCAAAGGTTGGAACGAGCAGTACTTC
13	TRBV19	TRBJ1-3	NA	TRBD1	CASGTEPGNTIYF	TGTGCCAGTGGGACAGAGCCTGGAAACACCATATATTTT
17	TRBV12-2	TRBJ2-1	NA	NA	CASRLIRDRSPHNEQFF	TGTGCAAGTCGCTTGATCCGGGACAGGTCCCCCCACAATGAGCAGTTCTTC
13	TRBV18	TRBJ1-5	NA	NA	CASSPGRGQPQHF	TGTGCCAGCTCACCGGGCCGGGGTCAGCCCCAGCATTTT
13	TRBV7-9	TRBJ2-7	NA	NA	CSSSLDGAYEQYF	TGTTCCAGCAGCTTAGATGGGGCATACGAGCAGTACTTC
15	TRBV9	TRBJ1-1	few	TRBD1	CASSLRGQENTEAFF	TGTGCCAGCAGCTTAAGGGGACAGGAGAACACTGAAGCTTTCTTT
14	TRBV11-3	TRBJ2-7	few	TRBD1	CASSLDDRAYEQYF	TGTGCCAGCAGCTTAGATGACAGGGCCTACGAGCAGTACTTC
12	TRBV5-4	TRBJ2-7	NA	TRBD2	CASNLAENEQYF	TGTGCCAGCAATCTAGCGGAAAACGAGCAGTACTTC
17	TRBV27	TRBJ2-5	NA	NA	CASSPGQGGVLQETQYF	TGTGCCAGCAGTCCCGGACAGGGAGGGGTTCTCCAAGAGACCCAGTACTTC
20	TRBV5-1	TRBJ2-1	few	TRBD1	CASSLKRGQVQLDSYNEQFF	TGCGCCAGCAGCCTAAAACGAGGACAGGTACAATTGGACTCCTACAATGAGCAGTTCTTC